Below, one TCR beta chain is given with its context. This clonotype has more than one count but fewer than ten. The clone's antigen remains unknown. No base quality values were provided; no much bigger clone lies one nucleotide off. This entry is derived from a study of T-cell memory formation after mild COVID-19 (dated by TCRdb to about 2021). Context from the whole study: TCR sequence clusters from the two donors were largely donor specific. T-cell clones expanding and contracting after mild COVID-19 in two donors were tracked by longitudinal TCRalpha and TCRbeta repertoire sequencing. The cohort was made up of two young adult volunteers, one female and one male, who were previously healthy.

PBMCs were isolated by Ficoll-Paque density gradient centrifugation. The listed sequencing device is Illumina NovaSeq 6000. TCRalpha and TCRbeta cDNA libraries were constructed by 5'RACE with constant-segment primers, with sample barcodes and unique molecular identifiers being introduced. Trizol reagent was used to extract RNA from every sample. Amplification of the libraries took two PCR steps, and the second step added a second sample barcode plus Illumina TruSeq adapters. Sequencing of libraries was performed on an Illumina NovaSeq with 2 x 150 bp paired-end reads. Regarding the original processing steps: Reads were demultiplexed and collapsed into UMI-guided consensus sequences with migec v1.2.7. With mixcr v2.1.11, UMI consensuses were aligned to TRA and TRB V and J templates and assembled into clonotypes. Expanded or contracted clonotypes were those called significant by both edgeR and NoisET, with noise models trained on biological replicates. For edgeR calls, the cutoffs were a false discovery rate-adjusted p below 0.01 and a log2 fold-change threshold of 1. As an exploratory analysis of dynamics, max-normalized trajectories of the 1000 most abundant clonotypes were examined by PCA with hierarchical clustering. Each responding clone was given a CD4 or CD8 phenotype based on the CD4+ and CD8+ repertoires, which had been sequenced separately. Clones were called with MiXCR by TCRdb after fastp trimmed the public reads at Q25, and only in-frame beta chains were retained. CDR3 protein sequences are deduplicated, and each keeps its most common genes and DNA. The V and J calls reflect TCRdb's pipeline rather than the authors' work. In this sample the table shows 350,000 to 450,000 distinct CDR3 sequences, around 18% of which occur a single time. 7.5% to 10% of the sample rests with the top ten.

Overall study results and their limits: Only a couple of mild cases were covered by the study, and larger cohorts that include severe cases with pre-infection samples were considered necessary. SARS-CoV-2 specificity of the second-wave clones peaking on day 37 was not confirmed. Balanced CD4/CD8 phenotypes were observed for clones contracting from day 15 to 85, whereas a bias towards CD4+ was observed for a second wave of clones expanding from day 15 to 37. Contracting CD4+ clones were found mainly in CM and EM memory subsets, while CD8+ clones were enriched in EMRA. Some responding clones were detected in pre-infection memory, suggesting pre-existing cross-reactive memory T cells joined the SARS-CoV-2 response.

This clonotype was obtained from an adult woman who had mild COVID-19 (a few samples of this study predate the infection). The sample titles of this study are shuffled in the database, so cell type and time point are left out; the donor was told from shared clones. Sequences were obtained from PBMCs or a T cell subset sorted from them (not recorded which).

The DNA reads as follows: TGTGCCAGCAGCTTAGAGGTAGCGGGAGGTTCCTACGAGCAGTACTTC. Translated, this gives CASSLEVAGGSYEQYF. The chain is made from TRBV7-6 and TRBJ2-7; 10 bases in the junction line up with TRBD2. The junction shows trimming of 1 base on V and 1 base on J, and the gene matches do not reach 4 bases of it. The germline V gene provides CDR1 SGHVS and CDR2 FNYEAQ. The CDR3 measures 16 amino acids from cysteine to phenylalanine. Left in the record is the CDR3 DNA by itself, 48 bases read in frame from the first base.